This T cell receptor beta chain derives from a study of graft-versus-host responses after intestinal transplantation (dated by TCRdb to the early 2020s). Turning to the overall study: The transplants that recipients got were multivisceral, liver-intestinal, or isolated intestinal. Rather than going through the commercial service, samples from a few later patients were sequenced in-house on an Illumina MiSeq and processed with MiXCR. Every recipient was given anti-thymocyte globulin induction, then maintenance tacrolimus and steroids for approximately 3 years. A peak of at least 4% donor T cells among recipient peripheral blood mononuclear cells was the definition used for donor T cell macrochimerism. After intestinal transplantation, graft-versus-host and host-versus-graft alloreactive T cell clones in the graft, circulation and bone marrow were tracked using bulk TCR-beta CDR3 sequencing. Of the 20 to 25 intestinal transplant recipients enrolled in the cohort, one of whom was a retransplant, 3 patients without pretransplant specimens were excluded. Alloreactive clones were identified by sequencing pre-transplant mixed lymphocyte reaction products and comparing them with unstimulated pre-transplant donor and recipient T cells.

In regard to this clone: There is no known antigen for this receptor. Per-base quality was not reported, and no clone a single base away is much larger than it.

The receptor library was made with the immunoSEQ multiplex PCR assay. For most patients, genomic DNA was isolated with the Qiagen DNeasy Blood and Tissue Kit and sent frozen to Adaptive Biotechnologies for TCR sequencing. High-throughput TCR-beta CDR3 sequencing of genomic DNA from most patients was performed by Adaptive Biotechnologies. On the study's bioinformatics: TCR sequencing data for over 15 patients were retrieved from Adaptive's ImmunoSEQ software; a few other patients were processed with MiXCR and VDJtools. CD4 versus CD8 sorting errors were corrected by removing sequences found in both subsets at a frequency ratio below 5:1. CDR3 nucleotide sequences shared by donor and recipient were removed because the origin of these sequences could not be assigned. To count as alloreactive, a clone needed at least 2-fold expansion over unstimulated cells and a minimum CFSE-low frequency of 0.002% (template counts) or 0.001% (read counts). A clone was considered mappable if detected in the sequenced pre-transplant spleen, lymph node, or MLR CFSE-low populations of the donor or recipient. The cumulative frequency of alloreactive clones was calculated as a percentage of all sequences, weighted by copy number. TCRdb retrieved this table from immuneACCESS and kept in-frame rearrangements only. Not all clones are present; in checked studies, unresolved V genes account for under half, and no reason is known for the remainder. Clonal size and the V and J genes are those of that table, whereas D and trimming came from the DNA. The sample table records roughly 96,000 clones; 90% to 95% of these occur just once. The top ten constitute 0.5% of the sample.

Deletion took 9 bases off V and 0 bases off J, with a span of 15 bases between the germline ends. The CDR1 and CDR2 encoded by the germline V gene are MNHEY and SVGAGI. The CDR3 sequence holds 14 residues, the cysteine and phenylalanine included. Only the CDR3 portion is preserved as DNA: 42 bases, with reading frame beginning at the first base. On the study overall, not on this receptor specifically: GvH clones were detected in recipient bone marrow, and some appeared earlier in ileal mucosa or blood, consistent with an intestinal mucosal origin. The relatively low number and heterogeneity of intestinal transplant patients limited the conclusions. In patients with donor T cell macrochimerism, the allografts had high GvH to HvG T cell clonal ratios. Early after transplant, declines in HvG clones were associated with peak levels of circulating GvH clones.

What this sample's time point label stands for: cells obtained before transplantation from donor or recipient. CD3+CD4+ and CD3+CD8+ populations were FACS-sorted from unstimulated pre-transplant donor and recipient cells taken from spleen or lymph nodes. The sequence came from a human donor who received an intestinal transplant. The sample was unstimulated CD8+ T cells sorted from spleen or lymph node cells, taken before intestinal transplant. This sequence uses TRBV6-5 and TRBJ2-7, and the D gene may be TRBD1, 6 bases matching. The CDR3 corresponds to CASYSTGNSYEQYF. The nucleotides are TGTGCCAGTTATTCCACAGGGAACTCCTACGAGCAGTACTTC.